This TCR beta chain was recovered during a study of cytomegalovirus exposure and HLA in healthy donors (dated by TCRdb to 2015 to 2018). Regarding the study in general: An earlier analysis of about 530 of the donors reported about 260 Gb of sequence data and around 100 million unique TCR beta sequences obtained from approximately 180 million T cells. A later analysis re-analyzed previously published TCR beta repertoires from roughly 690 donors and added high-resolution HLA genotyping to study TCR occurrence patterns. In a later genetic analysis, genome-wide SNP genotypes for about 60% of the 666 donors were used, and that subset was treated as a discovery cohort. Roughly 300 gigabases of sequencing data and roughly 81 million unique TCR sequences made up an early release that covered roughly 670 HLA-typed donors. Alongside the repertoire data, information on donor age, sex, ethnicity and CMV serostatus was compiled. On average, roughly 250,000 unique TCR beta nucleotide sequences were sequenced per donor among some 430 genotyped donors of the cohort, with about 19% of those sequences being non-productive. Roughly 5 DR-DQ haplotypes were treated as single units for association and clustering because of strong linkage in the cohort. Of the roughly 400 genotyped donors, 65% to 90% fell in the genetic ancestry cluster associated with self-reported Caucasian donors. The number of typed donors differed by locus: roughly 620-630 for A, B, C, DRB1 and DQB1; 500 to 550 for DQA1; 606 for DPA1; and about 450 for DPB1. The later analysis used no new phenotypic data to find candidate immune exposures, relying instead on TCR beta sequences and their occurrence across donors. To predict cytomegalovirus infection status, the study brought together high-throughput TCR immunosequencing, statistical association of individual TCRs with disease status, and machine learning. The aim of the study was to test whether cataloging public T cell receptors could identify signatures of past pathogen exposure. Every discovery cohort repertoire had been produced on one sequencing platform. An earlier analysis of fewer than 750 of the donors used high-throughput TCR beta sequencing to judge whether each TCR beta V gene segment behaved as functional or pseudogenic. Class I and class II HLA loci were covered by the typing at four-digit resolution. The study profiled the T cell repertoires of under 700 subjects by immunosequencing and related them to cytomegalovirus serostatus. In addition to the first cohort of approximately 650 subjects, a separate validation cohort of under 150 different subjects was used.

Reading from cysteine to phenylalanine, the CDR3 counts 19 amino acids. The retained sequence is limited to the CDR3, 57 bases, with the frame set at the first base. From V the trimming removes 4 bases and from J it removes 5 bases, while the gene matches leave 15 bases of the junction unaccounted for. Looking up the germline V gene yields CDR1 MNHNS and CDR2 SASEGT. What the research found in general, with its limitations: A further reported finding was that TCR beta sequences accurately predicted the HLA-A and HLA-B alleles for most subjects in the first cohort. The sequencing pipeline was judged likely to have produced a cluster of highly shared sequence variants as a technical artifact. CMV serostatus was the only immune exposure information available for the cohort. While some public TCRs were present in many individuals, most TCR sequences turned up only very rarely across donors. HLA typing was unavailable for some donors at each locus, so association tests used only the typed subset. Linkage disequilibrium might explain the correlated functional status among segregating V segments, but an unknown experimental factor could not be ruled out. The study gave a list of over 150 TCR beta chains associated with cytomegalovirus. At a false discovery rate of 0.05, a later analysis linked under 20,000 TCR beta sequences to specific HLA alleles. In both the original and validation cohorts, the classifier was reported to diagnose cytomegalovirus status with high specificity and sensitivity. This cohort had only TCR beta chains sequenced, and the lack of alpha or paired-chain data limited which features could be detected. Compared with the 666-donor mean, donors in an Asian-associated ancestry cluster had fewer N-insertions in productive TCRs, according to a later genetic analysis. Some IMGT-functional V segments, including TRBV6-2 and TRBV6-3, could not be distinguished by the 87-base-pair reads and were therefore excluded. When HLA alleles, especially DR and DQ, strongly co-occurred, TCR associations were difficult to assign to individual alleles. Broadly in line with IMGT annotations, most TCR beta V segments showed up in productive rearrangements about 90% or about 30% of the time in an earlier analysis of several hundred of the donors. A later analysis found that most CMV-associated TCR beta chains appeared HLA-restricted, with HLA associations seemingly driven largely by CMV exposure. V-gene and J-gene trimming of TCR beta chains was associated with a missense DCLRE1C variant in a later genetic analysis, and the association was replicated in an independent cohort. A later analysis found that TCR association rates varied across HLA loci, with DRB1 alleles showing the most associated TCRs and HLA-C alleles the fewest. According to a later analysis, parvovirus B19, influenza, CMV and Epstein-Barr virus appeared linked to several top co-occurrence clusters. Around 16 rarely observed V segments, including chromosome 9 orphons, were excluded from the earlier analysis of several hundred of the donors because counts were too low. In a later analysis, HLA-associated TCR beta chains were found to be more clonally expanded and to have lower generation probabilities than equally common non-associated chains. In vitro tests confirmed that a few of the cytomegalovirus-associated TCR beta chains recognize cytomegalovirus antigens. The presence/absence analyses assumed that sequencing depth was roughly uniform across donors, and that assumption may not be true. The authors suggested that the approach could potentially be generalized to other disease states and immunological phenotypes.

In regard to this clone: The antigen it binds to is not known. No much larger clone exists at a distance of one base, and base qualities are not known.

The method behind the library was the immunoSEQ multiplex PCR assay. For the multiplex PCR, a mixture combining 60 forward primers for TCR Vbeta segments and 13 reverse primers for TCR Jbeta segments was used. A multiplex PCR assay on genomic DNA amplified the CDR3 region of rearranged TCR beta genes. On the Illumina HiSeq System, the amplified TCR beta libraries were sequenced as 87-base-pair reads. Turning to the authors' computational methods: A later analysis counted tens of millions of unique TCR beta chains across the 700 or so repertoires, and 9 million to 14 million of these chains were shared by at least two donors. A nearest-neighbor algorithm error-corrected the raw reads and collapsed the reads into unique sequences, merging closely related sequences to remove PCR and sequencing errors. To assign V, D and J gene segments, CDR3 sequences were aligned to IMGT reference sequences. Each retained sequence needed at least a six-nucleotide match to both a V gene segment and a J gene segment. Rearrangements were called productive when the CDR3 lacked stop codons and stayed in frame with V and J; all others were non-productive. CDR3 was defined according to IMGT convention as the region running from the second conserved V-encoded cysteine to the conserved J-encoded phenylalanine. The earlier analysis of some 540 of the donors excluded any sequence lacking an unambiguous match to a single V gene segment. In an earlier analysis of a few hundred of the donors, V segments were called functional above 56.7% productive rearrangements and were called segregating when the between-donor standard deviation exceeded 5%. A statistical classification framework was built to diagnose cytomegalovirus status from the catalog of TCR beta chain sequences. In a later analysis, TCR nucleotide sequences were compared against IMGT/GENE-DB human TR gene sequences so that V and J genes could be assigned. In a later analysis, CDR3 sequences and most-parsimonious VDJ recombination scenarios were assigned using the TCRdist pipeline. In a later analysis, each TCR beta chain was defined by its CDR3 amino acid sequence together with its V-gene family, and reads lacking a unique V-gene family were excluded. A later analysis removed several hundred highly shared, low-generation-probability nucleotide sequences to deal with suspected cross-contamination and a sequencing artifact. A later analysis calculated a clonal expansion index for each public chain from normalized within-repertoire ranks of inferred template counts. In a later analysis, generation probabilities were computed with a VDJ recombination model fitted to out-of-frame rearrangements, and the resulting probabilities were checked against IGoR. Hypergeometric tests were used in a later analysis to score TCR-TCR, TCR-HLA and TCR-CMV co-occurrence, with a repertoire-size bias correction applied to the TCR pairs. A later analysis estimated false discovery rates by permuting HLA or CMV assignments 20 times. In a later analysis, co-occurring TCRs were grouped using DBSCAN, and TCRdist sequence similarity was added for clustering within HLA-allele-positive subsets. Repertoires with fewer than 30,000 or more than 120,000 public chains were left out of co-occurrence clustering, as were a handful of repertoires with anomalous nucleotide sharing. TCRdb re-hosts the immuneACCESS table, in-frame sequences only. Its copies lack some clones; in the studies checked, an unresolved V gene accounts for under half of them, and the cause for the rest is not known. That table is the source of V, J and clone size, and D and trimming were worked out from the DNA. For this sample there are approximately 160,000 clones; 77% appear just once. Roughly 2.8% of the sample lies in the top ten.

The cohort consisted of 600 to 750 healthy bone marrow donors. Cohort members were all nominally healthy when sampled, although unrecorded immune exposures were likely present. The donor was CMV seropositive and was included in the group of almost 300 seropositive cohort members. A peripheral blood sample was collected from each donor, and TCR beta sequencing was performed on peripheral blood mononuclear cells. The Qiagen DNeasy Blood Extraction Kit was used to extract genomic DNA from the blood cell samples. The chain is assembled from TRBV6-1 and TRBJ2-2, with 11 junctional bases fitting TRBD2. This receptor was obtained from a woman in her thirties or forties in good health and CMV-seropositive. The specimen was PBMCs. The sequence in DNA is TGTGCCAGCAGTGCCGGATGGGATAGCGGGGGGGCCAGGACCGGGGAGCTGTTTTTT. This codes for CASSAGWDSGGARTGELFF.